This TCR beta chain comes out of a study of radiotherapy plus CTLA-4 blockade in lung cancer. CTLA-4 blockade using ipilimumab, together with focal radiation, was received by patients with chemo-refractory metastatic non-small-cell lung cancer. Here immunoSEQ multiplex PCR was the method, and the copy in TCRdb shows in-frame clones only, minus some. The sample yields tens of thousands of clones, about 87% seen once. This CDR3 spans 13 amino acids. The germline V gene encodes CDR1 LNHNV and CDR2 YYDKDF (reference sequence). Trimming removed 2 bases at V and 2 bases at J, with 6 bases between. The V and J genes are TRBV15 and TRBJ1-1; D gene ambiguous. The receptor was derived from a human donor with non-small cell lung cancer who had stable disease on radiotherapy plus ipilimumab. Sequences were derived from peripheral blood, sampled from a patient treated with radiotherapy plus ipilimumab. CDR3 bases: TGTGCCACCAGCAGACAGGTCAACACTGAAGCTTTCTTT. Protein: CATSRQVNTEAFF.